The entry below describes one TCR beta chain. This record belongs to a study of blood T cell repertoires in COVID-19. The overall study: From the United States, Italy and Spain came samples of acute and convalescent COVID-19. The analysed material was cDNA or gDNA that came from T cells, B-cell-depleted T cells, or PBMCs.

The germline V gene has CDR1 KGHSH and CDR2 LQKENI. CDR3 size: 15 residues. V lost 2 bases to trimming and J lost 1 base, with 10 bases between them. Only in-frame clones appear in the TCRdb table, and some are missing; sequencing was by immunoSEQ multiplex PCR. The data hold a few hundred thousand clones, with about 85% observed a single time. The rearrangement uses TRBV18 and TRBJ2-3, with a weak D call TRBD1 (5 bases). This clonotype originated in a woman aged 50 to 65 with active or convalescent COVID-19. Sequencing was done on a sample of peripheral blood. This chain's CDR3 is CASSPEDTGTDTQYF. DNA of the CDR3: TGTGCCAGCTCACCAGAGGACACAGGCACAGATACGCAGTATTTT.